This T cell receptor (beta chain) was documented in a study of CD8+ T cells in alopecia areata. Turning to the study itself: The drug, oral tofacitinib, was given to treated patients at 5 to 10 mg twice daily.

Following RNA extraction, reverse transcription yielded cDNA that acted as the sequencing template. Produced via immunoSEQ multiplex PCR; TCRdb's table is partial and in-frame only. The table lists 100,000 or so clones, approximately 63% of them singletons. Specified treatment: oral pan-JAK inhibitor, 5-10 mg twice daily. CDR1 SNHLY and CDR2 FYNNEI come from the germline V gene. The CDR3 is made up of 12 amino acids. V was pared by 7 bases and J by 5 bases, with 12 bases between. Of note for this clone: Its specificity is not known.

Study findings and constraints: Clonality in lesional scalp, especially alopecia totalis/universalis, exceeded that of normal scalp. A great number of expanded lesional clones endured in scalp and blood during tofacitinib.

The sequence derives from a human donor with alopecia areata. The specimen was CD8+ T cells sorted from blood, collected between weeks 55 and 65, from a patient treated with tofacitinib. The chain couples TRBV2 to TRBJ2-7; D possibly corresponds to TRBD1 (6 bases). DNA of the CDR3: TGTGCCAGCACTGGGGGCGGCGACGAGCAGTACTTC. Encoded protein: CASTGGGDEQYF.